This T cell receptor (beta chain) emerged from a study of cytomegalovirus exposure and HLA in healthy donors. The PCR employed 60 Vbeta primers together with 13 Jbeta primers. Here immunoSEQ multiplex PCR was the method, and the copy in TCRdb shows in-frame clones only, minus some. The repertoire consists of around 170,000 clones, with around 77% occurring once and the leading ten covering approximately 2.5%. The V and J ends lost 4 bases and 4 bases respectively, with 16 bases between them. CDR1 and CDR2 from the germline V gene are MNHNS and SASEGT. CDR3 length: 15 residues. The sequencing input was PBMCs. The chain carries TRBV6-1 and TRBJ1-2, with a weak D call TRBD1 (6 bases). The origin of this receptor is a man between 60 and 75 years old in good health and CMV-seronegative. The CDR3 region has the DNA TGTGCCAGCAGTGCTGCGGGGGCTTTCGGCTATGGCTACACCTTC. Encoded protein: CASSAAGAFGYGYTF.